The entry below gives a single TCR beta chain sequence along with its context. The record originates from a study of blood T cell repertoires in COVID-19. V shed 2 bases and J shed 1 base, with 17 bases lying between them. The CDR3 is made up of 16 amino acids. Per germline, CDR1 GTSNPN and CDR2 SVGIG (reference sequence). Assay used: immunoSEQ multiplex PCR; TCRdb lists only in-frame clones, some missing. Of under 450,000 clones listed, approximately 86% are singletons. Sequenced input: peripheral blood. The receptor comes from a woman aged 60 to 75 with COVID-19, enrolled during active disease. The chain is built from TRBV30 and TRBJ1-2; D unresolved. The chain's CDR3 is CAWSYMWSPFNYGYTF. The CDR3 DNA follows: TGTGCCTGGAGTTACATGTGGAGTCCATTTAACTATGGCTACACCTTC.